The 2 T cell receptor beta chains below were found in one sample sequenced in a study of T-cell reconstitution after alpha-beta-depleted transplantation in children. Unique molecular identifiers were incorporated into the prepared TCRbeta library. TCRdb re-called the PCR reads with MiXCR, one entry per CDR3 protein. Among a few hundred thousand distinct CDR3 sequences listed, around 16% were seen once. This material consisted of PBMCs from the stem cell graft donor, taken from the stem cell graft. These receptors came from a human donor who donated a stem cell graft to a child with acute lymphoblastic leukemia.

The chain uses TRBV29-1 and TRBJ2-1; no firm D call. Per the germline V gene, CDR1 is SQVTM and CDR2 is ANQGSEA. This CDR3 contains 12 residues. The V gene lost 5 bases and the J gene lost 5 bases, with 10 bases spanning the gap. CDR3 in DNA: TGCAGCGTTACTCATCATAACAATGAGCAGTTCTTC. It is translated as CSVTHHNNEQFF.

V gene TRBV5-6 combines with J gene TRBJ2-5; 11 bases are shared with TRBD2. The V and J ends lost 3 bases and 5 bases, in that order; junction bases with no gene match: 12. CDR3 size: 17 residues. CDR1 is SGHDT and CDR2 is YYEEEE in the germline V gene. The CDR3 bases are TGTGCCAGCAGCTGGGGACTAGCGGCGACCACAATGGAGACCCAGTACTTC. Its translation is CASSWGLAATTMETQYF.